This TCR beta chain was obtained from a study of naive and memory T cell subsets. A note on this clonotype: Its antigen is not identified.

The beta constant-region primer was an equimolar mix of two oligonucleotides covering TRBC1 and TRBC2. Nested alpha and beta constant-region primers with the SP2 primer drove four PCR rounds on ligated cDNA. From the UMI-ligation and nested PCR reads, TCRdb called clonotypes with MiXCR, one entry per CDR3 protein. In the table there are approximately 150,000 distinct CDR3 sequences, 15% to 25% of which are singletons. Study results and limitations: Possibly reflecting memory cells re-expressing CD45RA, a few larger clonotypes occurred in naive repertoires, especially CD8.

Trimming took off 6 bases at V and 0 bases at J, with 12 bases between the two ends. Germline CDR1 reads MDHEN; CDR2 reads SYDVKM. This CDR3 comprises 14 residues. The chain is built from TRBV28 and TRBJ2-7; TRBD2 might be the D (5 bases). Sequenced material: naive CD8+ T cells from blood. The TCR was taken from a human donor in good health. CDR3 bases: TGTGCCAGCAGCCAAACGGGGAGCTCCTACGAGCAGTACTTC. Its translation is CASSQTGSSYEQYF.